This is a list of T cell receptor beta chains from one sample in a study of OX40 agonist ivuxolimab in advanced cancers. The method was immunoSEQ multiplex PCR; TCRdb's version includes in-frame clones alone and lacks a portion of them. In the table there are fewer than 85,000 clones, just under 85% of which are singletons. The starting material was CD4+ or CD8+ T cells sorted from blood, obtained in a trial of the OX40 agonist ivuxolimab. These receptors were taken from an adult with an advanced solid tumor such as melanoma, head and neck, liver or kidney cancer. The conserved cysteine and the conserved F or W are not part of the CDR3 here. The order of the fields is CDR3 protein, V gene, CDR3 length, J gene, D gene. D genes are given only for firm matches.

ASSVLSTPDTQY	TRBV9	12	TRBJ2-3	NA
ASTPSDREGYGYT	TRBV27	13	TRBJ1-2	TRBD1
ASSSGSRGYT	TRBV6-5	10	TRBJ1-2	NA
ASRAERAPNSPLH	TRBV19	13	TRBJ1-6	NA
ASSEGRQSGGYT	TRBV6-1	12	TRBJ1-2	NA
ATTGGDQEKLF	TRBV10-3	11	TRBJ1-4	TRBD1
ASSLIRGPGEQF	TRBV5-1	12	TRBJ2-1	TRBD1
ASSEVGQGLYEQY	TRBV6-1	13	TRBJ2-7	NA
ASSEFPSGGEQF	TRBV7-6	12	TRBJ2-1	TRBD2
ASSYSGRDYEQY	TRBV6-5	12	TRBJ2-7	NA
ASSMGLRDSPLH	TRBV7-9	12	TRBJ1-6	NA
ASSQDWGGTQY	TRBV14	11	TRBJ2-3	NA
ASSPGLAGAQETQY	TRBV4-2	14	TRBJ2-5	TRBD2
AWTGTSAGELF	TRBV30	11	TRBJ2-2	TRBD2
ASSPGRQGYNEQF	TRBV4-1	13	TRBJ2-1	TRBD1
ASSSGGYEQY	TRBV5-5	10	TRBJ2-7	NA
ASSLWGEAQPQH	TRBV5-4	12	TRBJ1-5	NA
ASSSFKDSNTDTQY	TRBV7-8	14	TRBJ2-3	NA
ASRGVEETQY	TRBV5-4	10	TRBJ2-5	NA
ASSKDSKNIQY	TRBV21-1	11	TRBJ2-4	NA
ASSLGGANEKLF	TRBV7-2	12	TRBJ1-4	NA
ASSVVVGRGRNEQF	TRBV9	14	TRBJ2-1	NA
ASSSTSFNEQF	TRBV5-1	11	TRBJ2-1	NA
ASSSDKLVGEQF	TRBV7-3	12	TRBJ2-1	NA
ASSSRGIGEAF	TRBV11-3	11	TRBJ1-1	NA
ASKQGSNQPQH	TRBV2	11	TRBJ1-5	NA
ASGEKLF	TRBV19	7	TRBJ1-4	NA
AISEGQDQPQH	TRBV10-3	11	TRBJ1-5	TRBD1
ASSLDVGNTIY	TRBV7-9	11	TRBJ1-3	NA
ASSQDRGIPTGELF	TRBV4-3	14	TRBJ2-2	TRBD1
ASTGQGYQETQY	TRBV2	12	TRBJ2-5	TRBD1
ASSQDGRDGFSGNTIY	TRBV4-1	16	TRBJ1-3	NA
ASSYSTADVFDGYT	TRBV6-5	14	TRBJ1-2	NA
ASRVEGGELF	TRBV7-9	10	TRBJ2-2	NA
ASSLAPFEPGVDTQY	TRBV11-2	15	TRBJ2-3	NA
ASSLAPKSNTEAF	TRBV7-6	13	TRBJ1-1	NA
ASSGGTGGNTIY	TRBV5-1	12	TRBJ1-3	NA
ASGLMGTGELF	TRBV7-2	11	TRBJ2-2	NA
ASSDGGRWETQY	TRBV10-1	12	TRBJ2-5	NA
ATYGEGETQY	TRBV5-1	10	TRBJ2-5	NA
ASSLGPAGGQDTQY	TRBV7-9	14	TRBJ2-3	TRBD2
ASSKDRANTEAF	TRBV19	12	TRBJ1-1	TRBD1
ASRGQPSGNTEAF	TRBV6-1	13	TRBJ1-1	TRBD1
ASSYSRGNQPQH	TRBV6-5	12	TRBJ1-5	NA
ASSLSGPGNTGELF	TRBV7-7	14	TRBJ2-2	NA
ASSEARGAGGYT	TRBV6-1	12	TRBJ1-2	NA
AWSGRARTGELF	TRBV30	12	TRBJ2-2	TRBD2
ASTSDRVNEQF	TRBV11-2	11	TRBJ2-1	TRBD1
ASSSGQAPGPQH	TRBV19	12	TRBJ1-5	TRBD1
ASSPGQLDSPLH	TRBV7-3	12	TRBJ1-6	TRBD1
ASSIRRSYGYT	TRBV19	11	TRBJ1-2	NA
ATSEPGLREQF	TRBV15	11	TRBJ2-1	NA
ASSPAPRDSWKTQY	TRBV18	14	TRBJ2-5	TRBD1
ASSPRTGGNSPLH	TRBV7-9	13	TRBJ1-6	NA